These 17 T cell receptor beta chains share one sample of origin, sequenced in a study of PD-1 blockade in classical Hodgkin lymphoma. Relapses following autologous stem cell transplantation were seen in all patients, with brentuximab vedotin exposure varying. The data were produced by immunoSEQ multiplex PCR, yet TCRdb's version contains in-frame clones alone and is incomplete. The table records roughly 38,000 clones, 85% to 90% of them present only once. The specimen was peripheral blood mononuclear cells (PBMCs), collected before the second cycle of nivolumab. All receptors derive from a human donor with classical Hodgkin lymphoma.

The CDR3 DNA follows: TGTGCCAGCAGTTCGGGACTAGCGGGAGGTCGGGAGCAGTTCTTC. Translation gives CASSSGLAGGREQFF. The rearrangement uses TRBV28 and TRBJ2-1, with TRBD2 matching 15 bases. Per germline, CDR1 MDHEN and CDR2 SYDVKM. V shed 4 bases, J shed 10 bases, and the junction held 5 bases outside the gene matches. CDR3 length: 15 amino acids.

The chain joins TRBV28 to TRBJ2-7; TRBD1 aligns across 8 bases. The V segment lost 3 bases and the J segment 7 bases; nucleotides outside the gene matches: 11. CDR1 is MDHEN, CDR2 SYDVKM, per germline. CDR3 length equals 15 residues. The DNA for the CDR3 is TGTGCCAGCAGTTTGGGAGGACAGGGTCTTGGAGAGCAGTACTTC. Protein sequence: CASSLGGQGLGEQYF.

This clone came up once. V usage is TRBV29-1 and J usage is TRBJ2-7, with TRBD1 matching over 9 bases. The germline CDR1 and CDR2 sequences are SQVTM and ANQGSEA. The CDR3 runs 12 residues. V gave up 4 bases and J gave up 10 bases; unmatched junction bases: 8. The DNA of the CDR3 is TGCAGCGTTGCACCAGGGACAGGGCCACAGTACTTC. It specifies CSVAPGTGPQYF.

The chain links TRBV5-1 to TRBJ2-3; D unresolved. The CDR3 extends over 14 amino acids. V lost 3 bases and J 3 bases, leaving 11 bases between the germline ends. Looked up from germline, CDR1 is SGHRS and CDR2 is YFSETQ. In nucleotides, the CDR3 is TGCGCCAGCAGCTCGCCCGGCTCAACAGATACGCAGTATTTT. Translating gives CASSSPGSTDTQYF. The variable domain in full, with the rest retrieved from reference TRBV5-1 and TRBJ2-3, is KAGVTQTPRYLIKTRGQQVTLSCSPISGHRSVSWYQQTPGQGLQFLFEYFSETQRNKGNFPGRFSGRQFSNSRSEMNVSTLELGDSALYLCASSSPGSTDTQYFGPGTRLTVL.

This sequence joins TRBV14 and TRBJ2-2; 16 bases agree with TRBD2. The CDR3 covers 17 residues. CDR1 and CDR2 from the germline V gene are SGHDN and FVKESK. V was clipped by 3 bases and J by 5 bases; unmatched bases: 3. In DNA, the CDR3 is TGTGCCAGCAGCCACCCGGGACTAGCGGGGGGGACCGGGGAGCTGTTTTTT. Translating gives CASSHPGLAGGTGELFF. The full variable domain, its missing parts supplied by reference TRBV14 and TRBJ2-2, is EAGVTQFPSHSVIEKGQTVTLRCDPISGHDNLYWYRRVMGKEIKFLLHFVKESKQDESGMPNNRFLAERTGGTYSTLKVQPAELEDSGVYFCASSHPGLAGGTGELFFGEGSRLTVL.

The rearrangement joins TRBV6-5 to TRBJ2-1; D possibly uses TRBD1 or TRBD2 (5 bases each). Deletions cut 2 bases from V and 15 bases from J, with 17 bases between. Germline V lookup: CDR1 MNHEY, CDR2 SVGAGI. This CDR3 is 13 amino acids long. Here the CDR3 reads CASSYALLGEWFF. CDR3 DNA: TGTGCCAGCAGTTACGCCCTCTTGGGGGAGTGGTTCTTC.

The chain uses TRBV19 and TRBJ1-2; 9 nucleotides match TRBD1. This CDR3 is built from 14 residues. The germline CDR1 and CDR2 sequences are LNHDA and SQIVND (reference sequence). Trimming removed 6 bases from V and 2 bases from J; junction bases left unmatched: 4. DNA for the CDR3: TGTGCCAGTAGAGGGACAGGGCTCAACTATGGCTACACCTTC. This sequence encodes CASRGTGLNYGYTF.

The chain is built from TRBV2 and TRBJ2-1, with D maybe TRBD1 (6 bases). Trimming cost V 5 bases and J 2 bases, with 10 bases left between them. Germline-derived CDR1 and CDR2 are SNHLY and FYNNEI. There are 14 residues in the CDR3. CDR3 residues: CASSFRQAYNEQFF. CDR3 in DNA: TGTGCCAGCAGTTTTCGACAGGCCTACAATGAGCAGTTCTTC.

The chain joins TRBV9 to TRBJ2-7; 7 bases match TRBD2. The CDR3 contains 15 residues. The V gene end was trimmed by 1 base and the J gene end by 3 bases; junction bases not matched to a gene: 7. The V gene's germline CDR1 is SGDLS and CDR2 YYNGEE. CDR3 DNA sequence: TGTGCCAGCAGCGTATCAGCGGGGAATTACTACGAGCAGTACTTC. It codes for CASSVSAGNYYEQYF. The whole variable domain, remainder taken from reference TRBV9 and TRBJ2-7, is DSGVTQTPKHLITATGQRVTLRCSPRSGDLSVYWYQQSLDQGLQFLIQYYNGEERAKGNILERFSAQQFPDLHSELNLSSLELGDSALYFCASSVSAGNYYEQYFGPGTRLTVT.

This chain connects TRBV18 to TRBJ1-5; TRBD1 might be the D (5 bases). Germline V gene data show CDR1 as KGHSH and CDR2 as LQKENI. V gave up 4 bases and J gave up 2 bases, with 27 bases separating them. The CDR3 contains 20 residues. DNA for the CDR3: TGTGCCAGCTCACTCAAAACAGCCACTCCCGCGGGGGGAGGCAATCAGCCCCAGCATTTT. Its protein product is CASSLKTATPAGGGNQPQHF.

The chain employs TRBV28 and TRBJ2-2, with TRBD2 matching 9 bases. J was trimmed by 3 bases and V by 6 bases; bases with no gene match: 2. CDR3 length: 14 amino acids. CDR1 and CDR2 (germline): MDHEN, SYDVKM. CDR3 sequence: CASRGTSYTGELFF. CDR3 DNA sequence: TGTGCCAGCAGGGGGACTAGCTACACCGGGGAGCTGTTTTTT.

The rearrangement links TRBV11-1 to TRBJ2-1; 7 positions match TRBD2. Germline lookup yields CDR1 SGHAT and CDR2 FQDESV (reference sequence). This CDR3 is 12 amino acids long. The ends lost 4 bases at V and 10 bases at J; junction bases unmatched: 4. This chain's CDR3 is CASSSVGGEQFF. The DNA for the CDR3 is TGTGCCAGCAGCTCCGTGGGAGGGGAGCAGTTCTTC.

This chain joins TRBV6-1 and TRBJ2-1, with 12 positions matching TRBD2. Germline loops: CDR1 MNHNS, CDR2 SASEGT. CDR3 length: 14 residues. V shed 6 bases, J shed 6 bases, and the junction held 3 bases outside the gene matches. The CDR3: CASRTSGSSNEQFF. CDR3 bases: TGTGCCAGCAGGACTAGCGGGAGTAGCAATGAGCAGTTCTTC.

The chain couples TRBV5-6 to TRBJ2-3; 7 nucleotides match TRBD2. J lost 14 bases, V lost 2 bases, and 5 bases had no gene match. Germline loops: CDR1 SGHDT, CDR2 YYEEEE. The CDR3 is 11 amino acids. The CDR3 region has the DNA TGTGCCAGCAGCTTCGGGACTATACCGTATTTT. Protein sequence: CASSFGTIPYF.

V is TRBV11-3 and J is TRBJ1-1; a weak D match, TRBD1 (5 bases). Trimming removed 5 bases from V and 4 bases from J, with 11 bases in between. There are 13 residues in the CDR3. Germline assignment: CDR1 SGHNT and CDR2 YENEEA. For the CDR3, the DNA is TGTGCCAGCAGCGCGCGGGACGGCACTGAAGCTTTCTTT. It is translated as CASSARDGTEAFF. The full variable domain, its missing parts supplied by reference TRBV11-3 and TRBJ1-1, is EAGVVQSPRYKIIEKKQPVAFWCNPISGHNTLYWYLQNLGQGPELLIRYENEEAVDDSQLPKDRFSAERLKGVDSTLKIQPAELGDSAVYLCASSARDGTEAFFGQGTRLTVV.

The gene calls are TRBV4-3 and TRBJ1-1; a possible D gene is TRBD1 (5 bases). Between the trimmed V and J ends, which lost 3 bases and 7 bases, there was a span of 12 bases. There are 13 residues in the CDR3. Germline-derived CDR1 and CDR2 are LGHNA and YSLEER. The CDR3 here is CASSQDRGGEAFF. CDR3 nucleotides: TGCGCCAGCAGCCAGGACCGGGGGGGTGAAGCTTTCTTT.

V and J are TRBV6-1 and TRBJ2-7; 8 nucleotides match TRBD1. The length of the CDR3 is 13 residues. The germline V gene encodes CDR1 MNHNS and CDR2 SASEGT. The trim removed 5 bases at V and 3 bases at J, leaving 3 bases unmatched. The CDR3 sequence: CASSSGQGYEQYF. The CDR3 DNA follows: TGTGCCAGCAGTTCCGGACAGGGCTACGAGCAGTACTTC.